What follows are 32 T cell receptor beta chains derived from one specimen sequenced in a study of blood T cell repertoires in COVID-19. Assay: immunoSEQ multiplex PCR; the TCRdb copy retains only in-frame clones and omits some. The repertoire includes roughly 200,000 clones, around four fifths of them detected once, and about 10% sits in the top ten. The sample comprised peripheral blood. Source of these receptors: an elderly woman with COVID-19, enrolled during active disease.

The gene calls are TRBV28 and TRBJ1-2; TRBD1 might be the D (6 bases). V shed 3 bases and J shed 5 bases, with 19 bases lying between them. Germline V gene lookup returns CDR1 MDHEN and CDR2 SYDVKM. This CDR3 is built from 16 residues. CDR3 in DNA: TGTGCCAGCAGTTTTCCCGGGAATCAGAGGGGGTATGGCTACACCTTC. It yields the protein CASSFPGNQRGYGYTF.

This chain links TRBV3-1 (or the pseudogene TRBV3-2) with TRBJ2-2; maybe TRBD1 (6 bases). This CDR3 contains 14 residues. The V gene's germline CDR1 is LGHDT and CDR2 YNNKEL (reference sequence). Trimming left V 5 bases short and J 4 bases short, with 11 bases between. The CDR3, as DNA: TGTGCCAGCAGCATCAGGGGCGTCACCGGGGAGCTGTTTTTT. Amino acid sequence: CASSIRGVTGELFF.

This chain links TRBV6-1 with TRBJ1-2, with D possibly TRBD1 on 5 matching bases. The CDR3 loop spans 13 amino acids. Germline values: CDR1 MNHNS, CDR2 SASEGT. V was trimmed by 2 bases and J by 6 bases, leaving 10 bases between them. In DNA, the CDR3 is TGTGCCAGCAGTGAACAGGGTGTGGATGGCTACACCTTC. Translated, it gives CASSEQGVDGYTF.

The chain has TRBV7-2 and TRBJ1-5, with 7 bases fitting TRBD1. Looked up from germline, CDR1 is SGHTA and CDR2 is FQGNSA. CDR3 length: 14 residues. The V and J ends lost 4 bases and 3 bases, in that order; junction bases with no gene match: 3. The CDR3 coding sequence is TGTGCCAGCAGCTCGGGACAGCCCAATCAGCCCCAGCATTTT. It codes for CASSSGQPNQPQHF.

Remarks on this clone: The same CDR3 also results from other DNA sequences found in this sample. The V call is TRBV6-5, the J call TRBJ1-2; D perhaps matches TRBD1 (5 bases). V dropped 0 bases and J dropped 4 bases, with 9 bases sitting between them. The CDR3 length is 14 residues. Germline CDR1 MNHEY, CDR2 SVGAGI. The CDR3 loop is CASSYSRRGYGYTF. The CDR3 coding sequence is TGTGCCAGCAGTTACTCGAGAAGGGGCTATGGCTACACCTTC.

V is TRBV14 and J is TRBJ1-2; 7 nucleotides line up with TRBD1. CDR3 size: 15 residues. V shed 4 bases, J shed 2 bases, and the junction held 7 bases outside the gene matches. CDR1 SGHDN and CDR2 FVKESK come from the germline V gene. The CDR3 DNA follows: TGTGCCAGCAGCCGGGACAGCCAGACCAACTATGGCTACACCTTC. This sequence encodes CASSRDSQTNYGYTF.

In this sample, this clone turned up once. The chain has TRBV5-1 and TRBJ2-1; 9 positions agree with TRBD2. The length of the CDR3 is 17 residues. The V gene end was trimmed by 3 bases and the J gene end by 0 bases; junction bases not matched to a gene: 7. CDR1 is SGHRS, CDR2 YFSETQ, per germline. CDR3 sequence reads: CASSSSSGARSYNEQFF. The DNA of the CDR3 is TGCGCCAGCAGCTCATCTAGCGGGGCACGCTCCTACAATGAGCAGTTCTTC.

The chain joins TRBV25-1 to TRBJ2-6; 7 nucleotides match TRBD1. Germline CDR1 is MGHDK and CDR2 is SYGVNS. Trimming removed 8 bases from V and 2 bases from J; junction bases left unmatched: 12. The CDR3 is made up of 17 amino acids. The CDR3 loop is CASLPPQGSTGANVLTF. Here the CDR3 DNA reads TGTGCCAGCCTCCCCCCACAGGGGAGTACTGGGGCCAACGTCCTGACTTTC.

The gene calls are TRBV5-1 and TRBJ1-4, with TRBD1 identical over 9 bases. Germline CDR1 and CDR2: SGHRS and YFSETQ. With 6 bases clipped from V and 5 bases from J, the junction kept 5 bases outside the gene matches. The CDR3 runs to 14 residues. The CDR3 protein is CASTTGTGNEKLFF. DNA of the CDR3: TGCGCCAGCACCACCGGGACAGGGAATGAAAAACTGTTTTTT.

This clone was detected only a few times. J is TRBJ2-1 and V is TRBV4-2; 8 positions match TRBD2. J gave up 5 bases and V 3 bases, and 9 bases lay outside the gene matches. The CDR3 length is 16 residues. Germline V gene lookup returns CDR1 LGHNA and CDR2 YNFKEQ. CDR3 DNA sequence: TGTGCCAGCAGCCACCGCGAGCGGGGGATGAACAATGAGCAGTTCTTC. As protein: CASSHRERGMNNEQFF.

This rearrangement joins TRBV10-3 to TRBJ1-4; 10 bases fit TRBD1. CDR3 size: 17 residues. Unmatched junction bases numbered 14, after V lost 5 bases and J lost 8 bases. CDR1 ENHRY and CDR2 SYGVKD come from the germline V gene. The CDR3 sequence: CAISIGTGVGVGEKLFF. As DNA, the CDR3 is TGTGCCATCAGTATAGGGACAGGGGTTGGCGTTGGCGAAAAACTGTTTTTT.

The chain combines TRBV5-8 with TRBJ2-7; 7 nucleotides agree with TRBD1. The CDR3 is 15 residues long. V lost 0 bases, J lost 5 bases, and 8 bases stayed unmatched. Looked up from germline, CDR1 is SGHTS and CDR2 is YDEGEE. This CDR3 is CASSLVPGGSHEQYF. The CDR3 nucleotides read TGTGCCAGCAGCTTGGTGCCAGGGGGAAGTCACGAGCAGTACTTC.

This clone has just a few counts. The chain couples TRBV6-6 to TRBJ2-1; 8 nucleotides match TRBD2. After removal of 2 bases from V and 6 bases from J, the junction contained 6 bases not matched to a gene. The CDR3 totals 15 residues. In germline, CDR1 is MNHNY, CDR2 SVGAGI (reference sequence). DNA for the CDR3: TGTGCCAGCAGTTACCCGGGGGGGGCGGGCAATGAGCAGTTCTTC. Its translation is CASSYPGGAGNEQFF.

The V call is TRBV6-6, the J call TRBJ1-2, with D possibly matching TRBD1 (6 bases). Looked up from germline, CDR1 is MNHNY and CDR2 is SVGAGI (reference sequence). V was trimmed by 5 bases and J by 2 bases, leaving 15 bases between them. The CDR3 runs 15 residues. Here the CDR3 DNA reads TGTGCCAGCAGTAGCCCCGGACAGACAAACTATGGCTACACCTTC. Protein sequence: CASSSPGQTNYGYTF.

The J gene is TRBJ1-4, the V gene TRBV21-1; TRBD1 was called by the table and not checked on the DNA. TRBV21-1 is assigned pseudogene status. This CDR3 has 14 residues. The CDR3 reads CASSTGRVVEKLFF. The CDR3 nucleotides are TGTGCCAGCAGCACAGGCAGGGTTGTTGAAAAACTGTTTTTT.

The chain recombines TRBV3-1 (or the pseudogene TRBV3-2) with TRBJ2-1; 11 positions agree with TRBD2. This CDR3 has 15 residues. V gave up 5 bases and J gave up 2 bases; unmatched junction bases: 2. The germline V gene encodes CDR1 LGHDT and CDR2 YNNKEL (reference sequence). The CDR3: CASSDSGGAYNEQFF. The CDR3, as DNA: TGTGCCAGCAGCGATAGCGGGGGGGCCTACAATGAGCAGTTCTTC.

In nucleotides, the CDR3 is TGTGCCAGCAGCAACCGAACCGGGACAGGGGGAGGAAAGACCCAGTACTTC. Protein: CASSNRTGTGGGKTQYF. This chain connects TRBV21-1 to TRBJ2-5; TRBD1 reflects the table's D call only, with no check against the DNA. TRBV21-1 is classified as a pseudogene. The CDR3 runs to 17 residues.

This clone showed up just once. The rearrangement uses TRBV4-2 and TRBJ1-2, with D possibly being TRBD1 (6 bases). The V gene lost 2 bases and the J gene lost 7 bases, with 14 bases spanning the gap. Germline V CDR1 and CDR2: LGHNA, YNFKEQ. The CDR3 covers 14 residues. CDR3: CASSQRQVGAGYTF. As DNA, the CDR3 is TGTGCCAGCAGCCAACGACAGGTGGGTGCTGGCTACACCTTC.

The CDR3 spells CASSQVQGRSEAFF. The CDR3 nucleotides are TGCGCCAGCAGCCAAGTTCAGGGTAGATCTGAAGCTTTCTTT. This chain connects TRBV4-3 to TRBJ1-1; D may be TRBD1 (5 bases). Germline V gives CDR1 LGHNA, CDR2 YSLEER. The CDR3 extends over 14 amino acids. The V gene lost 1 base and the J gene lost 6 bases, with 12 bases spanning the gap.

The V call is TRBV6-5, the J call TRBJ2-6; D is uncertain. Trimming cost V 7 bases and J 0 bases, with 7 bases left between them. The length of the CDR3 is 14 residues. Germline V gene data show CDR1 as MNHEY and CDR2 as SVGAGI. The CDR3 loop is CASNPGSGANVLTF. The CDR3 DNA reads as TGTGCCAGCAACCCCGGCTCTGGGGCCAACGTCCTGACTTTC.

This clone has only a few counts. The rearrangement uses TRBV27 and TRBJ1-2; perhaps TRBD1 as D (5 bases). Trimming took 2 bases from V and 2 from J, leaving 9 bases between them. CDR3 size: 14 residues. The germline gives CDR1 MNHEY, CDR2 SMNVEV (reference sequence). The DNA of the CDR3 is TGTGCCAGCAGTTTAGGGGGGTCCAACTATGGCTACACCTTC. It is translated as CASSLGGSNYGYTF.

This chain joins TRBV2 and TRBJ1-1, with a tentative D call TRBD1 (5 bases). Trimming took 2 bases from V and 4 from J, leaving 5 bases between them. Germline V CDR1 and CDR2: SNHLY, FYNNEI. The CDR3 totals 12 residues. The CDR3 sequence: CASSEQGTEAFF. CDR3 sequence (DNA): TGTGCCAGCAGTGAACAGGGCACTGAAGCTTTCTTT.

The V call is TRBV2, the J call TRBJ1-5; 10 bases align to TRBD1. V lost 11 bases, J lost 4 bases, and 5 bases stayed unmatched. CDR3 size: 13 residues. The germline CDR1 and CDR2 sequences are SNHLY and FYNNEI. For the CDR3, the DNA is TGTGCCGGCCGACAGGGGGCAAATCAGCCCCAGCATTTT. Residues: CAGRQGANQPQHF. Variable domain in full (rest from reference TRBV2 and TRBJ1-5): EPEVTQTPSHQVTQMGQEVILRCVPISNHLYFYWYRQILGQKVEFLVSFYNNEISEKSEIFDDQFSVERPDGSNFTLKIRSTKLEDSAMYFCAGRQGANQPQHFGDGTRLSIL.

The chain employs TRBV7-3 and TRBJ1-2; D gene ambiguous. V lost 5 bases to trimming and J lost 7 bases, with 20 bases between them. The CDR3 is 15 amino acids. Germline V CDR1 and CDR2: SGHTA, FQGTGA. The CDR3 DNA reads as TGTGCCAGCAGCCCGGCGGGAAGCGGGTTTTTTGGCTACACCTTC. Its translation: CASSPAGSGFFGYTF.

The chain couples TRBV7-2 to TRBJ1-1; D is perhaps TRBD1 (5 bases). CDR1 SGHTA and CDR2 FQGNSA come from the germline V gene. The CDR3 totals 13 residues. The V end was cut by 4 bases, the J end by 0 bases, with 6 bases between. CDR3 residues: CASSSQVNTEAFF. The CDR3 DNA reads TGTGCCAGCAGCTCACAGGTGAACACTGAAGCTTTCTTT.

The V and J genes are TRBV5-1 and TRBJ2-3; 16 nucleotides agree with TRBD2. V lost 1 base to trimming and J lost 2 bases; unmatched junction nucleotides: 4. CDR3 size: 18 residues. Germline V gives CDR1 SGHRS, CDR2 YFSETQ. The CDR3 sequence is CASSLLGTSGGATDTQYF. The CDR3 DNA reads TGCGCCAGCAGCTTGTTAGGGACTAGCGGGGGGGCCACAGATACGCAGTATTTT.

V usage is TRBV18 and J usage is TRBJ1-2; perhaps TRBD1 as D (6 bases). Trimming removed 3 bases at V and 8 bases at J, with 19 bases between. CDR1 KGHSH and CDR2 LQKENI come from the germline V gene. The CDR3 spans 15 residues. The CDR3 is CASSPLYRDNDGYTF. CDR3 coding DNA: TGTGCCAGCTCACCGCTATACAGGGATAACGACGGCTACACCTTC.

This clone was counted once. This chain connects TRBV5-1 to TRBJ1-2, with TRBD1 identical over 7 bases. From germline, CDR1 is SGHRS and CDR2 YFSETQ. V gave up 3 bases and J gave up 8 bases; unmatched junction bases: 10. The length of the CDR3 is 14 residues. As DNA, the CDR3 is TGCGCCAGCAGCTCCCTCCCCGGGACAGCGGGCTACACCTTC. Translating it yields CASSSLPGTAGYTF.

This rearrangement joins TRBV27 to TRBJ2-2; 9 positions agree with TRBD2. V lost 7 bases and J lost 4; bases outside the gene matches: 7. Germline loops: CDR1 MNHEY, CDR2 SMNVEV (reference sequence). The CDR3 is 15 amino acids. Written as DNA, the CDR3 is TGTGCCAGCACCTTGAAAGCGGGGGGCACCGGGGAGCTGTTTTTT. Protein sequence: CASTLKAGGTGELFF.

This chain connects TRBV7-8 to TRBJ1-4; TRBD1 might be the D (5 bases). The CDR3 runs to 14 residues. Germline CDR1 reads SGHVS; CDR2 reads FQNEAQ. With 5 bases removed from V and 5 bases from J, the gap between germline ends came to 12 bases. CDR3 DNA: TGTGCCAGCAGCCCCGGGGGGTTGAATGAAAAACTGTTTTTT. This translates into CASSPGGLNEKLFF.

The chain employs TRBV12-3 or TRBV12-4 and TRBJ2-3; TRBD2 aligns across 9 bases. CDR3 size: 13 residues. V shed 8 bases, J shed 7 bases, and the junction held 7 bases outside the gene matches. The CDR3 nucleotides are TGTGCCAGCCAAAGCGGGGGGAGGAATACGCAGTATTTT. Protein product: CASQSGGRNTQYF.

V is TRBV4-1 and J is TRBJ1-4; maybe TRBD1 (5 bases). The ends were cut back, 0 bases at V and 0 bases at J, with 11 bases in the middle. CDR3 size: 17 residues. Germline V CDR1 and CDR2: MGHRA, YSYEKL. The CDR3 is CASSQEMGGTTNEKLFF. Written as DNA, the CDR3 is TGCGCCAGCAGCCAAGAAATGGGGGGGACAACTAATGAAAAACTGTTTTTT.